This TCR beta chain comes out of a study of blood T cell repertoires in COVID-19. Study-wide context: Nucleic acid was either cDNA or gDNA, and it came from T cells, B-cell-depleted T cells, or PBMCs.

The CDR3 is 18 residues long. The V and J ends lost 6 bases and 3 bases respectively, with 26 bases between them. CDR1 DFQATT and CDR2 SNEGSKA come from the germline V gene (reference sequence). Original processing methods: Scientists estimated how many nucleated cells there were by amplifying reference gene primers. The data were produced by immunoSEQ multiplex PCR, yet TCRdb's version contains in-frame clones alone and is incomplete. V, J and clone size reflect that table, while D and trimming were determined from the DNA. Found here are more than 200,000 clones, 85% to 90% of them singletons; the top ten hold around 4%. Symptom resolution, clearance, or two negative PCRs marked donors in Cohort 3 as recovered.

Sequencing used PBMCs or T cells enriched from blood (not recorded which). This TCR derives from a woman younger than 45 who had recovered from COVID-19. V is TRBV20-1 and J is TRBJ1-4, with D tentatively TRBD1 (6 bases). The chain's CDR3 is CSASSQGISDMANEKLFF. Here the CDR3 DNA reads TGCAGTGCCAGTTCACAGGGAATTTCGGATATGGCTAATGAAAAACTGTTTTTT.